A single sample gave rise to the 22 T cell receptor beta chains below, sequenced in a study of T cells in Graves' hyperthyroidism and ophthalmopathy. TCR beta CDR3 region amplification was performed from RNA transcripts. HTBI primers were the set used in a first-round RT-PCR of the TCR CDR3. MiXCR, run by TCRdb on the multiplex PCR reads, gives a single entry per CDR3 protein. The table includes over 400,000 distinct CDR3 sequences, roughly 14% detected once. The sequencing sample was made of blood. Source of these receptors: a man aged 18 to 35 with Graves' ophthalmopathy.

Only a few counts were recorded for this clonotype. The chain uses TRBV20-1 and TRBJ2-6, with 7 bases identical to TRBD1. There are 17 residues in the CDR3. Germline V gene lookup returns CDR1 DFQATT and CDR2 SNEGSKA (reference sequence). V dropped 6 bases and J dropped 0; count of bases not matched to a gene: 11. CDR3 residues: CSAPDRRDPSGANVLTF. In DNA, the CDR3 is TGCAGTGCCCCGGACAGGAGAGACCCCTCTGGGGCCAACGTCCTGACTTTC.

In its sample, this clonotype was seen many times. The chain's CDR3 is CASSWGLAGGYNEQFF. CDR3 DNA sequence: TGTGCCAGCAGTTGGGGACTAGCGGGGGGGTACAATGAGCAGTTCTTC. The gene calls are TRBV6-1 and TRBJ2-1; 16 nucleotides align to TRBD2. The germline V gene has CDR1 MNHNS and CDR2 SASEGT. CDR3 length equals 16 residues. The J segment lost 4 bases and the V segment lost 5 bases, leaving 2 bases of the junction unmatched.

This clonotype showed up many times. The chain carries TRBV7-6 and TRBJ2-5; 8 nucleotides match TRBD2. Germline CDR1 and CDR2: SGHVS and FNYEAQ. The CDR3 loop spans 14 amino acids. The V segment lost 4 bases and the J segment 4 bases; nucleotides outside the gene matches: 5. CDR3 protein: CASSSGLGRETQYF. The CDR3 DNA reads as TGTGCCAGCAGCTCGGGACTAGGGCGAGAGACCCAGTACTTC.

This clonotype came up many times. This CDR3 reads CSARAQVDTQYF. CDR3 nucleotide sequence: TGCAGTGCTAGAGCCCAGGTTGATACGCAGTATTTT. V gene TRBV20-1 combines with J gene TRBJ2-3; D gene unclear. Looked up from germline, CDR1 is DFQATT and CDR2 is SNEGSKA (reference sequence). Between the trimmed V and J ends, which lost 1 base and 6 bases, there was a span of 8 bases. This CDR3 spans 12 amino acids.

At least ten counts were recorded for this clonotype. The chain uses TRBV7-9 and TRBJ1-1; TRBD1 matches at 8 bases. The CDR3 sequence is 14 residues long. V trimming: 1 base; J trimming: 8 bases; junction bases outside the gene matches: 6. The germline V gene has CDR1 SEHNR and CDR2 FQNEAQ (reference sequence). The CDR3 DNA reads TGTGCCAGCAGCTTAGACTCTTGGACAGGGGAAGCTTTCTTT. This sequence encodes CASSLDSWTGEAFF.

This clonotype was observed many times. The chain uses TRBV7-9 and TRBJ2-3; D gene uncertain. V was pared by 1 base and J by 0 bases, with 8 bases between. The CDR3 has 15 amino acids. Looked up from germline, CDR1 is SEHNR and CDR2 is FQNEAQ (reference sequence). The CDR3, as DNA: TGTGCCAGCAGCTTAGTAGGTCCTAGCACAGATACGCAGTATTTT. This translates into CASSLVGPSTDTQYF.

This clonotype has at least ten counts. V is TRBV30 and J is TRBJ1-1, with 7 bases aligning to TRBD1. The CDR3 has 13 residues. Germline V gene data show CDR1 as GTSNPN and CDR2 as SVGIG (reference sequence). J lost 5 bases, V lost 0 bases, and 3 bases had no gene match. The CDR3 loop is CAWSVQGETEAFF. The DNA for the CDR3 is TGTGCCTGGAGTGTTCAGGGGGAAACTGAAGCTTTCTTT. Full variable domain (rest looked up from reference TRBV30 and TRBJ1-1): SQTIHQWPATLVQPVGSPLSLECTVEGTSNPNLYWYRQAAGRGLQLLFYSVGIGQISSEVPQNLSASRPQDRQFILSSKKLLLSDSGFYLCAWSVQGETEAFFGQGTRLTVV.

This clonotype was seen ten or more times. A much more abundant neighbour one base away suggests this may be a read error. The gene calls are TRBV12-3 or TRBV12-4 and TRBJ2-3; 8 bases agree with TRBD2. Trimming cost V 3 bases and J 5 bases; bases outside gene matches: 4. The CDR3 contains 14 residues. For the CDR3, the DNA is TGTGCCAGCAGTTTCGGGGGGGCTGGAGATACGCAGTATTTT. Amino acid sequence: CASSFGGAGDTQYF.

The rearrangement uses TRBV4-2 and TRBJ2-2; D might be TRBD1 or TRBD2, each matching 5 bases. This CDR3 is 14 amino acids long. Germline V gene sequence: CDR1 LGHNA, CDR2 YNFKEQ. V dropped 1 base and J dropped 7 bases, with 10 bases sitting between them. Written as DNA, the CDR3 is TGTGCCAGCAGCCAAGGGGGACCGGACGGGGAGCTGTTTTTT. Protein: CASSQGGPDGELFF.

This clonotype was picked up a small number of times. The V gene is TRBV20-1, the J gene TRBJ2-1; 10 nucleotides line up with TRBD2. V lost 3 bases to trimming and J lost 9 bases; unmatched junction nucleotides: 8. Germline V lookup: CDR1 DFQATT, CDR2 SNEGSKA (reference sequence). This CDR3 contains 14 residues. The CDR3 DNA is TGCAGTGCTAGTGCAGCTAGCGGGAGTCTTGAGCAGTTCTTC. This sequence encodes CSASAASGSLEQFF.

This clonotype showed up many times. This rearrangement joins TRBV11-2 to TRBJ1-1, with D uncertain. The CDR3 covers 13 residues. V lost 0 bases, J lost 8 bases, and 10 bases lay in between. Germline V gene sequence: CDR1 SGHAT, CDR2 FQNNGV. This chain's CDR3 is CASSLDRRGEAFF. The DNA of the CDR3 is TGTGCCAGCAGCTTAGATAGGAGAGGGGAAGCTTTCTTT.

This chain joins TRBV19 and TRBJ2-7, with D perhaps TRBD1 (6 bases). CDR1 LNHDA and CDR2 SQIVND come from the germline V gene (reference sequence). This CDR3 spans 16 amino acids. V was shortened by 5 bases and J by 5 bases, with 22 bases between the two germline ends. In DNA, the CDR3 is TGTGCCAGTAGTTCTCCCCCGGGACAATTTAGCAACGAGCAGTACTTC. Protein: CASSSPPGQFSNEQYF.

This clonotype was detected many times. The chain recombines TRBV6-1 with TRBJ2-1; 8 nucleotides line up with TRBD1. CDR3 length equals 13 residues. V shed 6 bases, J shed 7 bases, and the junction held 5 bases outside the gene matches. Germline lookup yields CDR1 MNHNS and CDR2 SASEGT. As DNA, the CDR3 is TGTGCCAGCAGGATAACAGGGGGGAATGAGCAGTTCTTC. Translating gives CASRITGGNEQFF.

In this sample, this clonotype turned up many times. The CDR3 is CASSAQGPGSYGYTF. For the CDR3, the DNA is TGTGCCAGCAGCGCTCAGGGGCCCGGGTCCTATGGCTACACCTTC. The J gene is TRBJ1-2, the V gene TRBV9, with D possibly matching TRBD1 (6 bases). Germline CDR1 SGDLS, CDR2 YYNGEE. Trimming removed 3 bases at V and 4 bases at J, with 16 bases between. This CDR3 has 15 amino acids.

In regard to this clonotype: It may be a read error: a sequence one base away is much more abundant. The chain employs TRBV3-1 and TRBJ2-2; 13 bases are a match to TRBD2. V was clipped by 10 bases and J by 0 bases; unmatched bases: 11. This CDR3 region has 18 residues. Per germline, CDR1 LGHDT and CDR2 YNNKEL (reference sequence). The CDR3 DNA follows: TGTGCCACCAGACCCGGACTAGCGGGGGCCGCGAACACCGGGGAGCTGTTTTTT. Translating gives CATRPGLAGAANTGELFF.

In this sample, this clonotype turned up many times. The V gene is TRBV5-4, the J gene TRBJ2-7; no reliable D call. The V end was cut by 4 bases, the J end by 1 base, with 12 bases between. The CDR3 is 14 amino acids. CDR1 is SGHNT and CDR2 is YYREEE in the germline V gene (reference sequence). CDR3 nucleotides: TGTGCCAGCAGCGCCTCCGGACGGTCCTACGAGCAGTACTTC. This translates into CASSASGRSYEQYF.

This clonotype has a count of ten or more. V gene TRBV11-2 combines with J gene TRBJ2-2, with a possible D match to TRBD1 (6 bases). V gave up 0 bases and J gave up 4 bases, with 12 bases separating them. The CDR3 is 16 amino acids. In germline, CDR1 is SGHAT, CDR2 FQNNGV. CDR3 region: CASSLDRGWGTGELFF. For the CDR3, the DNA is TGTGCCAGCAGCTTAGACAGGGGCTGGGGCACCGGGGAGCTGTTTTTT.

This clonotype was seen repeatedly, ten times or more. In DNA, the CDR3 is TGTGCCAGCAGCTCAGATGACTCGCCCTCCTACGAGCAGTACTTC. The encoded protein is CASSSDDSPSYEQYF. The chain couples TRBV7-2 to TRBJ2-7; D unresolved. This CDR3 spans 15 amino acids. Trimming pared 4 bases from V and 0 bases from J, leaving 13 bases between. Germline V lookup: CDR1 SGHTA, CDR2 FQGNSA. The whole variable domain, filled in from reference TRBV7-2 and TRBJ2-7, reads GAGVSQSPSNKVTEKGKDVELRCDPISGHTALYWYRQSLGQGLEFLIYFQGNSAPDKSGLPSDRFSAERTGGSVSTLTIQRTQQEDSAVYLCASSSDDSPSYEQYFGPGTRLTVT.

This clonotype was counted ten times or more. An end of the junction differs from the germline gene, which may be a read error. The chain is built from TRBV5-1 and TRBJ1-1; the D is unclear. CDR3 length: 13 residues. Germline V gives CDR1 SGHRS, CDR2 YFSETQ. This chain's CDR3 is CASSLGTNTEAFF. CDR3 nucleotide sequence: TGTGCCAGCAGCTTAGGCACGAACACTGAAGCTTTCTTT.

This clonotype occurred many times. CDR3 DNA sequence: TGTGCCAGCAGTTCCCCCCTTAATTCACCCCTCCACTTT. Translation gives CASSSPLNSPLHF. The chain combines TRBV12-3 or TRBV12-4 with TRBJ1-6; D is unclear. The CDR3 totals 13 residues. Deletions cut 4 bases from V and 6 bases from J, with 7 bases between.

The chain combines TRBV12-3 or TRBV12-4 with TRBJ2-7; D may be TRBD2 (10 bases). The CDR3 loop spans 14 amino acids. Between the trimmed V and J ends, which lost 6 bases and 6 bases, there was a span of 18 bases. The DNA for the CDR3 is TGTGCCAGCAGGGGACTAGCGACAGGGGGCGAGCAGTACTTC. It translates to CASRGLATGGEQYF.

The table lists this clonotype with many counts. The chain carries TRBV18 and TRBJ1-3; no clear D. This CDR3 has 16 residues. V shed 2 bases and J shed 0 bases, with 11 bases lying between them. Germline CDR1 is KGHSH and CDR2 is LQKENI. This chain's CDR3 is CASSPGPVSSGNTIYF. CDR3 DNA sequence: TGTGCCAGCTCACCAGGCCCGGTGAGCTCTGGAAACACCATATATTTT.